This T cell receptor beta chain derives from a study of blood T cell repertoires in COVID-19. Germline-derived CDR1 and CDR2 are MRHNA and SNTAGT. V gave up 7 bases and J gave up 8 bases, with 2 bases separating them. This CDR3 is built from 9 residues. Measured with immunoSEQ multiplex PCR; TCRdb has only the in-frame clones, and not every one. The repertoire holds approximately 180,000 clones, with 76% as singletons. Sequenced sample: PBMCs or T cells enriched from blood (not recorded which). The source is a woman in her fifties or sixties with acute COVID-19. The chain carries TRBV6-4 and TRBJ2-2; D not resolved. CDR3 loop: CASTGELFF. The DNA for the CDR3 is TGTGCCAGCACTGGGGAGCTGTTTTTT.